This T cell receptor beta chain was profiled in a study of T cells in Graves' hyperthyroidism and ophthalmopathy. Trimming left V 8 bases short and J 6 bases short, with 14 bases between. This CDR3 contains 13 residues. CDR1 is MNHEY and CDR2 is SMNVEV in the germline V gene (reference sequence). The TCR beta CDR3 regions underwent amplification using RNA transcripts as the source. The primer set for the first-round RT-PCR of the TCR CDR3 was HTBI. In TCRdb, the multiplex PCR reads were re-called with MiXCR into one record per CDR3 protein. The sample consists of around 300,000 distinct CDR3 sequences, roughly 15% of them appearing once. Study-wide findings and caveats: The model made its ophthalmopathy prediction, and onset followed a median 6.5 months later.

A patient was excluded if there was uncontrolled infection, other autoimmune disease, pregnancy or lactation. The blood sample was taken at first hyperthyroidism diagnosis, before any ophthalmopathy symptoms. Details on this clonotype: The antigen is undetermined.

The specimen was blood. The rearrangement links TRBV27 to TRBJ2-1, with a weak D call TRBD1 (5 bases). The TCR comes from a woman in her forties or fifties with Graves' hyperthyroidism that later progressed to Graves' ophthalmopathy. The CDR3 sequence is CASGRTGLNEQFF. Here the CDR3 DNA reads TGTGCCAGCGGCCGCACAGGCCTCAATGAGCAGTTCTTC.